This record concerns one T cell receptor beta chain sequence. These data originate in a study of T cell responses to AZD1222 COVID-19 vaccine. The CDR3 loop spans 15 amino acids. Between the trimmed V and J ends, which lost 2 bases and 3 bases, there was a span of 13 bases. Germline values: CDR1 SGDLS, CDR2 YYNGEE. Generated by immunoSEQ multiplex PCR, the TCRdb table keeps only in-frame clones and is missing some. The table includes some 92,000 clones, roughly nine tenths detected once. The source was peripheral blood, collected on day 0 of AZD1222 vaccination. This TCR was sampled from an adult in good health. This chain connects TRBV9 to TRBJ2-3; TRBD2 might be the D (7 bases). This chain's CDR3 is CASSVLGGATDTQYF. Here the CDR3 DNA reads TGTGCCAGCAGCGTGTTGGGGGGGGCAACAGATACGCAGTATTTT.